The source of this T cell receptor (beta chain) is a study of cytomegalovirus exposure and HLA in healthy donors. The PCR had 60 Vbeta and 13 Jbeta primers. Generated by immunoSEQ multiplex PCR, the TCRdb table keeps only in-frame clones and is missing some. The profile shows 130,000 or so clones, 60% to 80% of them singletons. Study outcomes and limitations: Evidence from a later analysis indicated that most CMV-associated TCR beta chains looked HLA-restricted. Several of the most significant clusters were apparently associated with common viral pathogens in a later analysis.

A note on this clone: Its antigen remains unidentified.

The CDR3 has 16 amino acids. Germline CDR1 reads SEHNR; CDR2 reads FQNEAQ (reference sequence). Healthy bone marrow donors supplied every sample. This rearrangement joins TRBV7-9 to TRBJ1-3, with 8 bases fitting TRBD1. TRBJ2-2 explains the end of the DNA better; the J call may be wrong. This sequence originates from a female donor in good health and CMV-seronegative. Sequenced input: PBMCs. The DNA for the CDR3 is TGTGCCAGCAGCCATCAGGACAGGGAAAACACCGGGGAGCTGTTTTTT. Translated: CASSHQDRENTGELFF.